This entry describes one TCR beta chain. The data were taken from a study of blood T cell repertoires in COVID-19. Study-wide context: Samples taken during acute and convalescent COVID-19 were collected in the United States, Italy and Spain. T cells, B-cell-depleted T cells, or PBMCs provided the cDNA or gDNA that served as material.

Donors in Cohort 3 who had recovered were those with two negative PCRs, healthcare professional clearance, or resolution of their symptoms. J was trimmed by 3 bases and V by 10 bases; bases with no gene match: 9. The CDR3 is 14 amino acids. In germline, CDR1 is LNHDA, CDR2 SQIVND (reference sequence). Original analysis: The assay estimated nucleated cells by amplifying reference gene primers. Clones were sequenced by immunoSEQ multiplex PCR, and TCRdb holds only the in-frame ones, with some missing. The DNA was the basis for D and trimming; V, J and clone size are from that table. The data show fewer than 450,000 clones, with roughly 90% seen just once and approximately 1% held by the top ten.

The chain recombines TRBV19 with TRBJ2-3; TRBD1 matches 8 bases. Material for sequencing was PBMCs or T cells enriched from blood (not recorded which). The receptor's source is a woman aged 25 to 45 who had recovered from COVID-19. This CDR3 is CATQDRAATDTQYF. Here the CDR3 DNA reads TGTGCCACTCAGGACAGGGCGGCTACAGATACGCAGTATTTT.